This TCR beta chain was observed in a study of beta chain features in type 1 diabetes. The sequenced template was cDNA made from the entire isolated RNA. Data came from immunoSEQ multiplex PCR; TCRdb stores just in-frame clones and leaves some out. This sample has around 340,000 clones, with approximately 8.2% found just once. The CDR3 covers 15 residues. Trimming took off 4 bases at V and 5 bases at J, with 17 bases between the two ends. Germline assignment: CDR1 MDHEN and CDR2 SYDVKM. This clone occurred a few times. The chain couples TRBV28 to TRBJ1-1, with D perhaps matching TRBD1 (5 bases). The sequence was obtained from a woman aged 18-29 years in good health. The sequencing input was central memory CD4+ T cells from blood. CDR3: CASSSVFVGETEAFF. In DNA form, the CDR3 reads TGTGCCAGCAGTTCAGTTTTCGTGGGGGAGACTGAAGCTTTCTTT.